This T cell receptor (beta chain) is from a study of synovial regulatory T cells in juvenile arthritis. On the study more broadly: Treatments: a few naive, over five methotrexate, one methotrexate plus infliximab, one unknown. General study points: Synovial Teff and blood CPL repertoires partially overlapped with iaTreg TCR repertoires, which were largely patient-private. CDR3 overlap with synovial Tregs was higher for iaTregs than other blood Tregs.

Judged by frequency, this clone is medium-sized. No antigen is known for it. Using immunoSEQ multiplex PCR, the repertoire was profiled, and TCRdb retains in-frame clones only, with some absent. The table lists about 2,500 clones, with 13% to 15% in the top ten. Synovial fluid was collected with matched peripheral blood from each patient with active arthritis. Donors were some 11 juvenile idiopathic arthritis patients with active disease, 3 polyarticular and 8 oligoarticular. What was sequenced was Treg cells from the synovium. The sequence derives from a donor younger than 30 with juvenile idiopathic arthritis.

CDR3 region: CASRTDRVYGYTF. This rearrangement joins TRBV6-5 to TRBJ1-2; TCRdb reports TRBD1, a call that lacks DNA to check it against. Germline CDR1 MNHEY, CDR2 SVGAGI. The CDR3 totals 13 residues. DNA for this receptor is not on file.